One sample yielded the 16 T cell receptor beta chains listed below, sequenced in a study of cytomegalovirus exposure and HLA in healthy donors. A multiplex PCR was run with 60 Vbeta primers and 13 Jbeta primers. Some clones are missing from TCRdb's copy, which holds only in-frame ones; the method was immunoSEQ multiplex PCR. The sample lists 150,000 to 200,000 clones, 55% to 80% occurring once. Input material: PBMCs. All receptors derive from a woman between 18 and 30 years old in good health and CMV-seropositive.

This chain connects TRBV7-9 to TRBJ2-1; 12 bases are shared with TRBD2. V trimming: 0 bases; J trimming: 3 bases; junction bases outside the gene matches: 9. In germline, CDR1 is SEHNR, CDR2 FQNEAQ (reference sequence). This CDR3 has 19 amino acids. The CDR3 nucleotides read TGTGCCAGCAGCTTAGCGCCCGGACTAGCGGGGACTAACTACAATGAGCAGTTCTTC. Encoded protein: CASSLAPGLAGTNYNEQFF.

V gene TRBV27 combines with J gene TRBJ1-5; weak D call: TRBD1 (5 bases). This CDR3 is built from 14 residues. Germline lookup yields CDR1 MNHEY and CDR2 SMNVEV (reference sequence). The V end was cut by 6 bases, the J end by 8 bases, with 17 bases between. CDR3: CASRGGGLTKPQHF. The CDR3 bases are TGTGCCAGCAGGGGGGGAGGGCTCACGAAGCCCCAGCATTTT.

The J gene is TRBJ1-1, the V gene TRBV15; the match to TRBD1 covers 8 bases. V shed 6 bases and J 1 base; nucleotides not matched to a gene: 1. From germline, CDR1 is LNHNV and CDR2 YYDKDF (reference sequence). The CDR3 contains 13 residues. The CDR3 loop is CATRTGANTEAFF. As DNA, the CDR3 is TGTGCCACCAGGACAGGGGCGAACACTGAAGCTTTCTTT.

The V gene is TRBV19, the J gene TRBJ1-1; D gene ambiguous. Germline values: CDR1 LNHDA, CDR2 SQIVND (reference sequence). V lost 6 bases to trimming and J lost 1 base, with 9 bases between them. The CDR3 runs 13 residues. This chain's CDR3 is CASSPTENTEAFF. The CDR3 DNA sequence: TGTGCCAGTAGCCCAACAGAGAACACTGAAGCTTTCTTT.

The chain carries TRBV28 and TRBJ2-2; D is possibly TRBD2 (5 bases). V gave up 5 bases and J gave up 6 bases, with 16 bases separating them. This CDR3 spans 15 amino acids. Per germline, CDR1 MDHEN and CDR2 SYDVKM. The CDR3 DNA reads as TGTGCCAGCAGTCCCCACCCCGCTAGCCCCGGGGAGCTGTTTTTT. It codes for CASSPHPASPGELFF.

CDR3: CASSPPGGTANYGYTF. The DNA of the CDR3 is TGTGCCAGCAGCCCCCCGGGAGGGACAGCTAACTATGGCTACACCTTC. The chain uses TRBV4-2 and TRBJ1-2; 7 bases are a match to TRBD1. Germline assignment: CDR1 LGHNA and CDR2 YNFKEQ. V lost 4 bases and J lost 0; bases outside the gene matches: 8. The CDR3 length is 16 residues.

In its sample, this clone was seen a few times. This sequence joins TRBV9 and TRBJ2-1, with 7 bases aligning to TRBD2. CDR3 size: 16 residues. V shed 0 bases and J 5 bases; nucleotides not matched to a gene: 8. Germline V gene data show CDR1 as SGDLS and CDR2 as YYNGEE. The CDR3 protein is CASSVAGTTFDNEQFF. The DNA for the CDR3 is TGTGCCAGCAGCGTAGCCGGGACTACGTTCGACAATGAGCAGTTCTTC.

The J gene is TRBJ1-4, the V gene TRBV28, with 7 nucleotides matching TRBD1. Trimming cost V 4 bases and J 0 bases; bases outside gene matches: 14. Germline V gene sequence: CDR1 MDHEN, CDR2 SYDVKM. CDR3 length: 19 amino acids. The CDR3 here is CASSSPRGTEGSTNEKLFF. As DNA, the CDR3 is TGTGCCAGCAGTTCTCCACGAGGGACAGAAGGTTCAACTAATGAAAAACTGTTTTTT.

The rearrangement links TRBV19 to TRBJ2-6, with 10 nucleotides matching TRBD1. The CDR3 totals 18 residues. CDR1 is LNHDA, CDR2 SQIVND, per germline (reference sequence). Germline trimming cut 4 bases from V and 0 bases from J; bases unmatched to any gene: 6. CDR3 sequence reads: CASSKDRGKRSGANVLTF. The CDR3 DNA is TGTGCCAGTAGTAAGGACAGGGGGAAACGCTCTGGGGCCAACGTCCTGACTTTC.

This chain joins TRBV19 and TRBJ2-7; no clear D gene. This CDR3 comprises 15 residues. Trimming removed 1 base from V and 0 bases from J, with 10 bases in between. Germline loops: CDR1 LNHDA, CDR2 SQIVND (reference sequence). The CDR3 nucleotides read TGTGCCAGTAGTATAGCGCCATCAGGCTCCTACGAGCAGTACTTC. Protein product: CASSIAPSGSYEQYF.

This clone was observed a handful of times. The CDR3 loop reads CASSQGGLSTDTQYF. The CDR3 coding sequence is TGTGCCAGCAGTCAGGGAGGCCTATCCACAGATACGCAGTATTTT. The chain couples TRBV25-1 to TRBJ2-3, with D tentatively TRBD2 (6 bases). The germline V gene has CDR1 MGHDK and CDR2 SYGVNS. V lost 5 bases, J lost 2 bases, and 14 bases lay in between. The CDR3 extends over 15 amino acids. Filled out from reference TRBV25-1 and TRBJ2-3, the complete variable domain reads EADIYQTPRYLVIGTGKKITLECSQTMGHDKMYWYQQDPGMELHLIHYSYGVNSTEKGDLSSESTVSRIRTEHFPLTLESARPSHTSQYLCASSQGGLSTDTQYFGPGTRLTVL.

The chain is built from TRBV7-6 and TRBJ1-1; D gene uncertain. The CDR3 covers 14 residues. The V gene lost 2 bases and the J gene lost 4 bases, with 11 bases spanning the gap. The V gene's germline CDR1 is SGHVS and CDR2 FNYEAQ. The CDR3 DNA reads TGTGCCAGCAGCTTATCCGCGGTACCCACTGAAGCTTTCTTT. This encodes CASSLSAVPTEAFF. Drawing the rest from reference TRBV7-6 and TRBJ1-1, the complete variable domain is GAGVSQSPRYKVTKRGQDVALRCDPISGHVSLYWYRQALGQGPEFLTYFNYEAQQDKSGLPNDRFSAERPEGSISTLTIQRTEQRDSAMYRCASSLSAVPTEAFFGQGTRLTVV.

V and J are TRBV19 and TRBJ2-3; TRBD2 matches 8 bases. Germline loops: CDR1 LNHDA, CDR2 SQIVND (reference sequence). The CDR3 has 14 amino acids. V lost 1 base to trimming and J lost 7 bases; unmatched junction nucleotides: 4. The CDR3 region is CASSIAGGLHTQYF. Written as DNA, the CDR3 is TGTGCCAGTAGTATAGCGGGAGGGTTGCATACGCAGTATTTT.

This clone was detected only a few times. CDR3 amino acids: CASSQPHPPGENQPQHF. In nucleotides, the CDR3 is TGCGCCAGCAGTCAACCTCACCCGCCAGGGGAAAATCAGCCCCAGCATTTT. V is TRBV23-1 and J is TRBJ1-5; D may be TRBD1 (6 bases). TRBV23-1 is annotated as an ORF whose role is uncertain. The CDR3 extends over 17 amino acids. The V end was cut by 2 bases, the J end by 4 bases, with 18 bases between.

This clone has only one observation. The chain employs TRBV6-5 and TRBJ1-2, with TRBD1 identical over 10 bases. V shed 7 bases and J 5 bases; nucleotides not matched to a gene: 7. The CDR3 extends over 14 amino acids. CDR1 is MNHEY and CDR2 is SVGAGI in the germline V gene. CDR3 nucleotide sequence: TGTGCCAGCACCGTCCCGGGACAGGGGTATGGCTACACCTTC. This encodes CASTVPGQGYGYTF.

This clone was picked up a small number of times. The CDR3 nucleotides are TGTGCCAGCAGCGTAACCGGGACTAGCGGTGGGGAGACCCAGTACTTC. The encoded protein is CASSVTGTSGGETQYF. The genes are TRBV9 and TRBJ2-5; 11 bases fit TRBD2. Germline V gene data show CDR1 as SGDLS and CDR2 as YYNGEE. V gave up 1 base and J gave up 5 bases; unmatched junction bases: 7. CDR3 length equals 16 residues.